The next 13 T cell receptor beta chains were all read from a single sample in a study of blood T cells in healthy people across ages. A second PCR, run for about 7 to 11 cycles, used a sample-barcoded 5' primer plus a J-beta primer mix. TCRdb analysed the 5' RACE reads with MiXCR anew, one entry per CDR3 protein. This repertoire shows 650,000 to 1,000,000 distinct CDR3 sequences, about 36% found once; its top ten account for 10% to 15%. Sample: blood. The source of these receptors is a young man in good health.

The gene calls are TRBV7-9 and TRBJ2-1; D is possibly TRBD1 (5 bases). CDR1 SEHNR and CDR2 FQNEAQ come from the germline V gene (reference sequence). V was clipped by 5 bases and J by 7 bases, with 15 bases between them. The CDR3 extends over 14 amino acids. The CDR3 loop is CASSPRGPSNEQFF. The CDR3 coding sequence is TGTGCCAGCAGCCCAAGGGGCCCCAGTAATGAGCAGTTCTTC.

This chain joins TRBV11-2 and TRBJ2-2; 8 bases match TRBD2. Looked up from germline, CDR1 is SGHAT and CDR2 is FQNNGV. The V segment lost 6 bases and the J segment 3 bases; nucleotides outside the gene matches: 12. The CDR3 runs to 17 residues. The CDR3 region is CASRPFGGASDTGELFF. DNA for the CDR3: TGTGCCAGCAGGCCTTTCGGGGGGGCCTCTGACACCGGGGAGCTGTTTTTT. Based on the CDR3 plus reference TRBV11-2 and TRBJ2-2, the full variable domain is EAGVAQSPRYKIIEKRQSVAFWCNPISGHATLYWYQQILGQGPKLLIQFQNNGVVDDSQLPKDRFSAERLKGVDSTLKIQPAKLEDSAVYLCASRPFGGASDTGELFFGEGSRLTVL.

Note on this clonotype: Just one base apart from a much larger clone, this may be a read error. The chain employs TRBV12-3 or TRBV12-4 and TRBJ2-5; 8 bases map to TRBD2. V shed 4 bases, J shed 11 bases, and the junction held 9 bases outside the gene matches. The CDR3 consists of 13 residues. In DNA, the CDR3 is TGTGCCAGCAGTTCCGGCGGGGGGTCGGAGCAGTACTTC. Residues: CASSSGGGSEQYF.

This clonotype was seen a handful of times. The chain joins TRBV11-2 to TRBJ2-1; D is perhaps TRBD1 (6 bases). V lost 5 bases to trimming and J lost 3 bases, with 11 bases between them. CDR3 length equals 14 residues. Germline V lookup: CDR1 SGHAT, CDR2 FQNNGV. CDR3 bases: TGTGCCAGCAGCCCAACAGGGTACTACAATGAGCAGTTCTTC. Translation: CASSPTGYYNEQFF.

This chain joins TRBV6-1 and TRBJ2-1; no firm D call. V lost 7 bases to trimming and J lost 7 bases, with 14 bases between them. The CDR3 spans 13 residues. Per germline, CDR1 MNHNS and CDR2 SASEGT. CDR3 region: CASIPGRKNEQFF. DNA for the CDR3: TGTGCCAGCATCCCCGGACGGAAGAATGAGCAGTTCTTC.

There are many counts of this clonotype. The chain links TRBV29-1 to TRBJ1-2; D not certain. The CDR3 is made up of 10 amino acids. V was trimmed by 4 bases and J by 5 bases, leaving 5 bases between them. Germline lookup yields CDR1 SQVTM and CDR2 ANQGSEA. This CDR3 is CSVAEYGYTF. CDR3 nucleotide sequence: TGCAGCGTTGCTGAGTATGGCTACACCTTC. Supplemented by reference TRBV29-1 and TRBJ1-2, the full variable domain reads SAVISQKPSRDICQRGTSLTIQCQVDSQVTMMFWYRQQPGQSLTLIATANQGSEATYESGFVIDKFPISRPNLTFSTLTVSNMSPEDSSIYLCSVAEYGYTFGSGTRLTVV.

In this sample, this clonotype turned up once. The chain employs TRBV25-1 and TRBJ1-2; weak D call: TRBD1 (5 bases). Trimming shortened V by 3 bases and J by 5 bases, and 10 bases separated the two germline ends. Germline loops: CDR1 MGHDK, CDR2 SYGVNS. The CDR3 is made up of 13 amino acids. CDR3 nucleotides: TGTGCCAGCAGTGACCAAGAGGGGTATGGCTACACCTTC. Protein sequence: CASSDQEGYGYTF.

The V gene is TRBV27, the J gene TRBJ1-1, with D hard to call. The V gene's germline CDR1 is MNHEY and CDR2 SMNVEV (reference sequence). V was cut by 3 bases and J by 8 bases, with 10 bases left in between. The CDR3 is 12 residues long. The CDR3 nucleotides read TGTGCCAGCAGTTTGAGGAGGCAGGAAGCTTTCTTT. Encoded protein: CASSLRRQEAFF.

The rearrangement uses TRBV20-1 and TRBJ2-3; D not certain. Germline V CDR1 and CDR2: DFQATT, SNEGSKA (reference sequence). CDR3 length: 14 amino acids. V was clipped by 4 bases and J by 0 bases, with 11 bases between them. CDR3: CSATPPLSTDTQYF. In nucleotides, the CDR3 is TGCAGTGCTACGCCCCCGCTGAGCACAGATACGCAGTATTTT.

The rearrangement uses TRBV20-1 and TRBJ2-1; 9 nucleotides align to TRBD1. Trimming cost V 0 bases and J 5 bases; bases outside gene matches: 8. The CDR3 has 16 amino acids. CDR1 is DFQATT and CDR2 is SNEGSKA in the germline V gene (reference sequence). Here the CDR3 reads CSARDPRQGGNNEQFF. Here the CDR3 DNA reads TGCAGTGCTAGAGATCCCCGACAGGGGGGGAACAATGAGCAGTTCTTC.

V usage is TRBV12-3 or TRBV12-4 and J usage is TRBJ2-3; TRBD2 matches at 9 bases. The CDR3 consists of 17 residues. V trimming: 3 bases; J trimming: 6 bases; junction bases outside the gene matches: 13. CDR3 nucleotide sequence: TGTGCCAGCAGTTTTGGGTCAGGAGCGGGGGGTCGTGATACGCAGTATTTT. Its translation is CASSFGSGAGGRDTQYF.

This clonotype was seen more than once but under ten times. The genes are TRBV28 and TRBJ2-2, with D uncertain. CDR3 length equals 14 residues. Trimming removed 3 bases from V and 5 bases from J, with 10 bases in between. Looked up from germline, CDR1 is MDHEN and CDR2 is SYDVKM. CDR3 residues: CASSLGRKTGELFF. The CDR3 region has the DNA TGTGCCAGCAGTTTGGGTCGGAAAACCGGGGAGCTGTTTTTT.

This clonotype was seen more than once but under ten times. The genes are TRBV4-3 and TRBJ1-2; D is possibly TRBD1 (5 bases). Deletions cut 0 bases from V and 4 bases from J, with 9 bases between. This CDR3 has 14 residues. CDR1 is LGHNA, CDR2 YSLEER, per germline. CDR3 DNA sequence: TGCGCCAGCAGCCAAGATTGGGACCTCTATGGCTACACCTTC. Its protein product is CASSQDWDLYGYTF.